The 30 T cell receptor beta chains below were found in one sample sequenced in a study of blood T cell repertoires in COVID-19 (dated by TCRdb to the early 2020s). Receptors were amplified or captured by the immunoSEQ multiplex PCR assay. TCRdb limited this immuneACCESS table to in-frame rearrangements with V and J called. A share of clones is missing; checked studies link under half to unresolved V genes, and the rest is unexplained. The sample data list approximately 110,000 clones, and about 87% of these were observed just once. Under 6% of the sample lies in the top ten. The sample consisted of peripheral blood. Source of these receptors: a woman aged 45-65 years with acute or convalescent COVID-19.

The V call is TRBV2, the J call TRBJ1-6; TRBD1 agrees at 11 bases. CDR3 length: 17 residues. With 2 bases clipped from V and 7 bases from J, the junction kept 7 bases outside the gene matches. The germline CDR1 and CDR2 sequences are SNHLY and FYNNEI. The CDR3 nucleotides read TGTGCCAGCAGTGAATCCGGGACAGGGGGAAACAATTCACCCCTCCACTTT. Its translation: CASSESGTGGNNSPLHF.

V and J are TRBV14 and TRBJ1-1; the D is unclear. Trimming took off 2 bases at V and 4 bases at J, with 8 bases between the two ends. CDR1 SGHDN and CDR2 FVKESK come from the germline V gene. This CDR3 has 13 residues. CDR3 coding DNA: TGTGCCAGCAGCCAACCCCCCGGCACTGAAGCTTTCTTT. Its translation: CASSQPPGTEAFF.

This chain connects TRBV3-1 (or the pseudogene TRBV3-2) to TRBJ1-2; 8 nucleotides align to TRBD1. Germline assignment: CDR1 LGHDT and CDR2 YNNKEL (reference sequence). The CDR3 sequence is 13 residues long. The ends lost 4 bases at V and 3 bases at J; junction bases unmatched: 1. CDR3 nucleotides: TGTGCCAGCAGCCCAGGGGGCGACTATGGCTACACCTTC. It translates to CASSPGGDYGYTF.

The rearrangement joins TRBV27 to TRBJ2-1; maybe TRBD2 (5 bases). Germline V gene data show CDR1 as MNHEY and CDR2 as SMNVEV (reference sequence). Trimming removed 2 bases from V and 4 bases from J, with 12 bases in between. This CDR3 spans 15 amino acids. In DNA, the CDR3 is TGTGCCAGCAGTTTAGGATATGGCGGGTACAATGAGCAGTTCTTC. Translated: CASSLGYGGYNEQFF.

As concerns this clone: The sample carries other DNA sequences with the same CDR3. This sequence joins TRBV6-5 and TRBJ1-1, with D tentatively TRBD1 (6 bases). The CDR3 sequence is 15 residues long. Germline CDR1 reads MNHEY; CDR2 reads SVGAGI. The V end was cut by 2 bases, the J end by 1 base, with 11 bases between. Here the CDR3 DNA reads TGTGCCAGCAGTTACAGCGCCAGGGGGAACACTGAAGCTTTCTTT. Amino acids: CASSYSARGNTEAFF.

The chain carries TRBV5-5 and TRBJ1-5; 12 bases agree with TRBD1. Germline V gene data show CDR1 as SGHKS and CDR2 as YYEKEE (reference sequence). The CDR3 runs to 15 residues. The trim removed 3 bases at V and 5 bases at J, leaving 3 bases unmatched. This chain's CDR3 is CASSSGTGGDQPQHF. The CDR3, as DNA: TGTGCCAGCAGCTCCGGGACAGGGGGCGATCAGCCCCAGCATTTT.

The CDR3 DNA reads as TGTGCCAGCAGCCAGGACAGTAATAATTCACCCCTCCACTTT. Protein sequence: CASSQDSNNSPLHF. The gene calls are TRBV3-1 (or the pseudogene TRBV3-2) and TRBJ1-6, with D perhaps matching TRBD1 (6 bases). V shed 3 bases and J shed 5 bases, with 8 bases lying between them. CDR1 and CDR2 (germline): LGHDT, YNNKEL (reference sequence). This CDR3 region has 14 residues.

The V and J genes are TRBV7-2 and TRBJ2-7; 8 positions agree with TRBD1. The length of the CDR3 is 15 residues. V shed 4 bases, J shed 0 bases, and the junction held 5 bases outside the gene matches. Germline V gene lookup returns CDR1 SGHTA and CDR2 FQGNSA. The CDR3 sequence is CASSSGQVSSYEQYF. The CDR3 DNA is TGTGCCAGCAGCTCGGGACAGGTTAGCTCCTACGAGCAGTACTTC.

The CDR3 DNA follows: TGTGCCAGCAGTGACGGGACAGATTACAATGAGCAGTTCTTC. Translated, it gives CASSDGTDYNEQFF. The chain links TRBV27 to TRBJ2-1; 7 bases are shared with TRBD1. The CDR3 loop spans 14 amino acids. Germline trimming cut 5 bases from V and 4 bases from J; bases unmatched to any gene: 5. Germline V gene sequence: CDR1 MNHEY, CDR2 SMNVEV (reference sequence).

CDR3 sequence: CAISAGGRNEQFF. In DNA form, the CDR3 reads TGTGCCATCTCGGCGGGGGGGCGGAATGAGCAGTTCTTC. The rearrangement links TRBV10-3 to TRBJ2-1; 9 nucleotides line up with TRBD2. Germline values: CDR1 ENHRY, CDR2 SYGVKD. V lost 8 bases and J lost 7; bases outside the gene matches: 6. This CDR3 is 13 amino acids long.

The chain couples TRBV9 to TRBJ1-2, with 8 bases aligning to TRBD1. Germline CDR1 is SGDLS and CDR2 is YYNGEE. The CDR3 is 15 amino acids. J lost 4 bases, V lost 0 bases, and 5 bases had no gene match. CDR3 amino acids: CASSVEQDRAYGYTF. The CDR3 nucleotides are TGTGCCAGCAGCGTAGAACAGGACAGGGCCTATGGCTACACCTTC.

The V call is TRBV2, the J call TRBJ2-5; the match to TRBD2 covers 13 bases. The CDR3 runs to 15 residues. Germline V gene data show CDR1 as SNHLY and CDR2 as FYNNEI. With V trimmed by 6 bases and J by 4 bases, 5 bases remained unmatched. In DNA, the CDR3 is TGTGCCAGCAGCGATCGGACTAGCGGGGGAGAGACCCAGTACTTC. This translates into CASSDRTSGGETQYF.

In DNA form, the CDR3 reads TGTGCCAGCAGCTTAGTTCAAGGAGGGGTGAACGAGCAGTACTTC. It codes for CASSLVQGGVNEQYF. The chain carries TRBV11-2 and TRBJ2-7; the D gene is possibly TRBD2 (6 bases). V shed 1 base and J shed 5 bases, with 15 bases lying between them. CDR1 and CDR2 from the germline V gene are SGHAT and FQNNGV. The CDR3 runs 15 residues.

The rearrangement links TRBV28 to TRBJ1-5; the D gene is possibly TRBD1 (6 bases). CDR1 is MDHEN and CDR2 is SYDVKM in the germline V gene. The V and J ends lost 11 bases and 3 bases respectively, with 14 bases between them. This CDR3 comprises 13 residues. CDR3 bases: TGTGCCTCAGGGGAAGCTTACAATCAGCCCCAGCATTTT. Protein: CASGEAYNQPQHF. The variable domain in full, completed from reference TRBV28 and TRBJ1-5, reads DVKVTQSSRYLVKRTGEKVFLECVQDMDHENMFWYRQDPGLGLRLIYFSYDVKMKEKGDIPEGYSVSREKKERFSLILESASTNQTSMYLCASGEAYNQPQHFGDGTRLSIL.

The genes are TRBV9 and TRBJ1-1; D may be TRBD1 (6 bases). The V gene's germline CDR1 is SGDLS and CDR2 YYNGEE. Trimming left V 10 bases short and J 0 bases short, with 19 bases between. The CDR3 runs to 15 residues. The CDR3 spells CASSRGGRMNTEAFF. DNA for the CDR3: TGTGCCTCCTCTCGGGGGGGCAGGATGAACACTGAAGCTTTCTTT.

This clone was picked up one time. This chain links TRBV19 with TRBJ2-2; maybe TRBD1 (6 bases). Between the trimmed V and J ends, which lost 9 bases and 0 bases, there was a span of 11 bases. The CDR3 contains 14 residues. Germline V lookup: CDR1 LNHDA, CDR2 SQIVND (reference sequence). This CDR3 reads CASNRASNTGELFF. The CDR3 DNA reads TGTGCCAGCAACAGGGCTTCGAACACCGGGGAGCTGTTTTTT.

The V and J genes are TRBV18 and TRBJ1-2, with D tentatively TRBD1 (6 bases). V was cut by 2 bases and J by 4 bases, with 8 bases left in between. The CDR3 totals 13 residues. The V gene's germline CDR1 is KGHSH and CDR2 LQKENI. The CDR3 reads CASSPGGGYGYTF. CDR3 coding DNA: TGTGCCAGCTCACCAGGGGGCGGCTATGGCTACACCTTC.

This chain connects TRBV6-1 to TRBJ1-3, with TRBD1 as a possible D gene (5 bases). CDR1 MNHNS and CDR2 SASEGT come from the germline V gene. This CDR3 is built from 15 residues. V lost 0 bases, J lost 7 bases, and 13 bases lay in between. The CDR3 DNA reads TGTGCCAGCAGTGAAGCGCTAGGGGTCCGGAACACCATATATTTT. Translating it yields CASSEALGVRNTIYF.

V usage is TRBV2 and J usage is TRBJ2-3, with TRBD2 identical over 8 bases. Trimming removed 8 bases from V and 2 bases from J; junction bases left unmatched: 12. The CDR3 sequence is 16 residues long. Germline V gives CDR1 SNHLY, CDR2 FYNNEI. CDR3 coding DNA: TGTGCCAGCGAGGGCCCGGGGGGGCTGGCCACAGATACGCAGTATTTT. As protein: CASEGPGGLATDTQYF.

The chain links TRBV3-1 (or the pseudogene TRBV3-2) to TRBJ1-6; unclear D gene. The CDR3 loop spans 13 amino acids. Germline loops: CDR1 LGHDT, CDR2 YNNKEL (reference sequence). V lost 0 bases, J lost 10 bases, and 7 bases lay in between. CDR3 loop: CASSQDRGSPLHF. CDR3 coding DNA: TGTGCCAGCAGCCAAGATCGAGGGTCACCCCTCCACTTT.

This chain uses TRBV28 with TRBJ1-4; D is possibly TRBD1 (6 bases). The V gene's germline CDR1 is MDHEN and CDR2 SYDVKM. This CDR3 contains 11 residues. V lost 6 bases and J lost 11, with 10 bases in between. CDR3 protein: CASSITGKLFF. The DNA of the CDR3 is TGTGCCAGCAGCATTACAGGGAAACTGTTTTTT.

This sequence joins TRBV19 and TRBJ1-2; a possible D gene is TRBD1 (6 bases). Looked up from germline, CDR1 is LNHDA and CDR2 is SQIVND (reference sequence). CDR3 length equals 10 residues. Trimming removed 6 bases from V and 12 bases from J, with 11 bases in between. The CDR3 spells CASSAGEHTF. The DNA of the CDR3 is TGTGCCAGTAGCGCAGGGGAACACACCTTC.

The rearrangement links TRBV18 to TRBJ2-5, with TRBD2 matching over 8 bases. The germline gives CDR1 KGHSH, CDR2 LQKENI. Trimming at V came to 5 bases and at J to 4 bases, leaving 9 bases not matched to a gene. CDR3 length equals 15 residues. Here the CDR3 reads CASSATLAGRETQYF. For the CDR3, the DNA is TGTGCCAGCTCAGCGACCTTAGCGGGGAGAGAGACCCAGTACTTC.

The V call is TRBV24-1, the J call TRBJ2-5; 8 nucleotides agree with TRBD2. The CDR3 is made up of 15 amino acids. With V trimmed by 3 bases and J by 5 bases, 7 bases remained unmatched. Germline V gene lookup returns CDR1 KGHDR and CDR2 SFDVKD. CDR3 DNA: TGTGCCACCAGTGATCCAGCGGGAGTGGGGGAGACCCAGTACTTC. It yields the protein CATSDPAGVGETQYF.

The chain carries TRBV13 and TRBJ1-1; the match to TRBD1 covers 10 bases. Germline V gives CDR1 PRHDT, CDR2 FYEKMQ (reference sequence). With 5 bases clipped from V and 7 bases from J, the junction kept 7 bases outside the gene matches. The CDR3 sequence is 14 residues long. CDR3 protein: CASSTSDRGGEAFF. The CDR3 DNA follows: TGTGCCAGCAGCACCTCGGACAGGGGGGGTGAAGCTTTCTTT.

The rearrangement uses TRBV11-2 and TRBJ2-7; TRBD1 agrees at 9 bases. J gave up 6 bases and V 1 base, and 4 bases lay outside the gene matches. Germline-derived CDR1 and CDR2 are SGHAT and FQNNGV. The CDR3 loop spans 14 amino acids. The CDR3 sequence: CASSLVRQGVEQYF. In DNA, the CDR3 is TGTGCCAGCAGCTTAGTGAGACAGGGGGTCGAGCAGTACTTC.

The rearrangement uses TRBV3-1 (or the pseudogene TRBV3-2) and TRBJ1-6, with TRBD1 as a possible D gene (6 bases). This CDR3 has 13 amino acids. The germline V and J ends were trimmed by 7 bases and 10 bases, with 14 bases remaining between them. The germline V gene encodes CDR1 LGHDT and CDR2 YNNKEL (reference sequence). The CDR3 region has the DNA TGTGCCAGCACCCTAGGGGGGGACTCACCCCTCCACTTT. Translated: CASTLGGDSPLHF.

The rearrangement links TRBV7-2 to TRBJ1-6; 7 nucleotides agree with TRBD1. The CDR3 is made up of 15 amino acids. In germline, CDR1 is SGHTA, CDR2 FQGNSA. The ends lost 1 base at V and 10 bases at J; junction bases unmatched: 7. In DNA form, the CDR3 reads TGTGCCAGCAGCTTAGGGCCTCAGGGGGTCTCACCCCTCCACTTT. Protein: CASSLGPQGVSPLHF.

V is TRBV4-3 and J is TRBJ2-7, with 7 bases lining up with TRBD1. V was clipped by 3 bases and J by 3 bases; unmatched bases: 8. CDR3 length: 15 amino acids. Germline CDR1 is LGHNA and CDR2 is YSLEER. The CDR3 loop reads CASSQGPGQFYEQYF. CDR3 coding DNA: TGCGCCAGCAGCCAGGGACCGGGACAGTTCTACGAGCAGTACTTC.

This chain joins TRBV5-8 and TRBJ2-7, with 7 nucleotides matching TRBD1. There are 17 residues in the CDR3. Germline CDR1 reads SGHTS; CDR2 reads YDEGEE. V shed 1 base and J 0 bases; nucleotides not matched to a gene: 10. The CDR3 reads CASSLLRDSHFSYEQYF. CDR3 coding DNA: TGTGCCAGCAGCTTGCTCCGGGACAGCCACTTCTCCTACGAGCAGTACTTC.